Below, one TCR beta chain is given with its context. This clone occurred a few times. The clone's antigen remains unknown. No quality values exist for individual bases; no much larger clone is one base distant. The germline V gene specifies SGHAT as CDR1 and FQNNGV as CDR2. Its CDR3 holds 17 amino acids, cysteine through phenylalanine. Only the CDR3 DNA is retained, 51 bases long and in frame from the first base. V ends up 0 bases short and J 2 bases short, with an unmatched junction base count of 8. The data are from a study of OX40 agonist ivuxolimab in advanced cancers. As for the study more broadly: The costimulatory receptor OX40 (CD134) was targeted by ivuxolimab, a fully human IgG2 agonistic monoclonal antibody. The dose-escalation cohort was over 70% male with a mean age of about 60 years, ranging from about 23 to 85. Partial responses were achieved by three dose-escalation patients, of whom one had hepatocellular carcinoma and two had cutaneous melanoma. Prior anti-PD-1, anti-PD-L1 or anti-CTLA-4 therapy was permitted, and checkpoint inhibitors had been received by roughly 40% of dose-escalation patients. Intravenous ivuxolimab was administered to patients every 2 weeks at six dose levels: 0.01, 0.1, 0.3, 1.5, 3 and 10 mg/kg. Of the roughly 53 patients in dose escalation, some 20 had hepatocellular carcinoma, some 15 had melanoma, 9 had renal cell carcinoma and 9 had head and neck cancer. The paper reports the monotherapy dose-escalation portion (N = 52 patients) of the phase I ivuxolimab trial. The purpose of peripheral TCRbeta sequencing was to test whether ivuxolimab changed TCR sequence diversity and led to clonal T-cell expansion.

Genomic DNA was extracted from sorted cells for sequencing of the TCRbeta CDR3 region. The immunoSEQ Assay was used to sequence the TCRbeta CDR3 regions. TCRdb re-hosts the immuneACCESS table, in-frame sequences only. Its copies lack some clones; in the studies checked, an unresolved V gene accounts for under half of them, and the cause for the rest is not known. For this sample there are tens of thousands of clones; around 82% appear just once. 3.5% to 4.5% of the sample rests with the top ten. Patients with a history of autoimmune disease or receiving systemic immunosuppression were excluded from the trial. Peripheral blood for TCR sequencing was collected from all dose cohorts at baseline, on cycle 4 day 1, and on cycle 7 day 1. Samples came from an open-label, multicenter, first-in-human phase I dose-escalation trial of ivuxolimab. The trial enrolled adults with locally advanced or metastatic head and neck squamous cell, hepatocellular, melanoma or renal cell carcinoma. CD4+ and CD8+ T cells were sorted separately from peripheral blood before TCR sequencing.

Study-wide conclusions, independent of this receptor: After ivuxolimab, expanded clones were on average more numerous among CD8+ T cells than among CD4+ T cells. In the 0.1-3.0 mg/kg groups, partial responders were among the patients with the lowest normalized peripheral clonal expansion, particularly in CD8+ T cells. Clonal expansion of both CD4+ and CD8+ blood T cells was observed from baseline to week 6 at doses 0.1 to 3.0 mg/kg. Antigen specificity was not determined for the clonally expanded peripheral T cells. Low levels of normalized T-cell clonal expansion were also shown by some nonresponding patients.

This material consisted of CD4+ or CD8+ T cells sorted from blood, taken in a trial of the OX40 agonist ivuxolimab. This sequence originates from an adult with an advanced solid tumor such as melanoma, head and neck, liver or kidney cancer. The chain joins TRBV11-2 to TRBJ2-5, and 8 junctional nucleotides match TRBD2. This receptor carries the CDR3 CASSLEISGESQETQYF. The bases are TGTGCCAGCAGCTTAGAGATTAGCGGGGAGTCACAAGAGACCCAGTACTTC.